The sequence of this TCR beta chain was determined in a study of cytomegalovirus exposure and HLA in healthy donors. General study results and limits: Equally common other TCR beta chains were less clonally expanded than HLA-associated ones, a later analysis found. Cytomegalovirus-associated status was assigned to around 160 TCR beta chains.

The PCR made use of 60 Vbeta and 13 Jbeta primers. Sequencing used immunoSEQ multiplex PCR; TCRdb keeps in-frame clones, though not all of them. The sample holds around 200,000 clones, over 70% seen once. Germline V gene lookup returns CDR1 SQVTM and CDR2 ANQGSEA. This CDR3 is 14 amino acids long. V lost 6 bases, J lost 6 bases, and 14 bases stayed unmatched. All the people who gave samples were healthy bone marrow donors. Comment on this clone: Its antigen is unidentified.

This sequence joins TRBV29-1 and TRBJ2-7; 7 positions match TRBD1. The sample was PBMCs. The TCR sequence derives from a woman aged 55-69 years in good health and CMV-seropositive. The CDR3 loop reads CSVLTGLGSGEQYF. CDR3 nucleotides: TGCAGCGTCTTGACAGGGTTGGGTTCGGGCGAGCAGTACTTC.